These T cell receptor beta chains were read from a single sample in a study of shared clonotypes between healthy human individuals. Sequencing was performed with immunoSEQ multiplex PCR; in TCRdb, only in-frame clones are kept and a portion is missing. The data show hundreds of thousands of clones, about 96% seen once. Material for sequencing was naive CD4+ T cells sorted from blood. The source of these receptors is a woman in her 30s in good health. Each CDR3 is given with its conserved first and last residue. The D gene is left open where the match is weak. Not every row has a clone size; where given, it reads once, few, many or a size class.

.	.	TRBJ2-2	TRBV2	TGTGCCAGCAGCCGGGACAATACCGGGGAGCTGTTTTTT	CASSRDNTGELFF
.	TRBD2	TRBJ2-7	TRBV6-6	TGTGCCAGCAGTTTTTCTAGCGGGGGAGTACGCGAGCAGTACTTC	CASSFSSGGVREQYF
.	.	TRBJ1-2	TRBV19	TGTGCCAGTAGTCAGGCGGGGGGGCCTTACTATGGCTACACCTTC	CASSQAGGPYYGYTF
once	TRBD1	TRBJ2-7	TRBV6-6	TGTGCCAGCAGCGACAGGGGGGGGACCTACGAGCAGTACTTC	CASSDRGGTYEQYF
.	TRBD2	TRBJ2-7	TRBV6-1	TGTGCCAGTCTAGCGGGCCACTACGAGCAGTACTTC	CASLAGHYEQYF
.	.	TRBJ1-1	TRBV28	TGTGCCATCACAACCGAGGCGGAAGCTTTCTTT	CAITTEAEAFF
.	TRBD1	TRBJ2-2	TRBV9	TGTGCCAGCAGAAAGACAGGGTCCGGGGAGCTGTTTTTT	CASRKTGSGELFF
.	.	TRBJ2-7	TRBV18	TGTGCCAGCTCACCCCCGAGCCCCAGAACCTACGAGCAGTACTTC	CASSPPSPRTYEQYF
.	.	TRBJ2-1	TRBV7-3	TGTGCCAGCAGCTTAGGCATCGGGTTATCCTACAATGAGCAGTTCTTC	CASSLGIGLSYNEQFF
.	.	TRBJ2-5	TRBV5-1	TGCGCCAGCAGTTCGGGGGTGGGAGAAGAGACCCAGTACTTC	CASSSGVGEETQYF
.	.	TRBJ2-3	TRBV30	TGTGCCTGGAGTGGGAGGGGAGATACGCAGTATTTT	CAWSGRGDTQYF
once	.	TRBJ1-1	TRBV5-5	TGTGCCAGCAGCCGAATAACAGAATTCACTGAAGCTTTCTTT	CASSRITEFTEAFF
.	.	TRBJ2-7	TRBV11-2	TGTGCCAGCAGCCGAGGGGGGGCCAGCTCCTACGAGCAGTACTTC	CASSRGGASSYEQYF
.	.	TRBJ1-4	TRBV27	TGTGCCAGCAGCACGAACAAAGCACGGGGTAGGGAAAAACTGTTTTTT	CASSTNKARGREKLFF
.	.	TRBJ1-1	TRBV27	TGTGCCAGCAGTTTATCTCGGGGGACCGAAGCTTTCTTT	CASSLSRGTEAFF
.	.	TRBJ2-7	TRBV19	TGTGCCAGTAGTACCAAAGTGAGGAGTGGGGGGGGACACTACGAGCAGTACTTC	CASSTKVRSGGGHYEQYF
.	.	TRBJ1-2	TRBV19	TGTGCCAGTAGTATAGATCGACGGGGATTCTATGGCTACACCTTC	CASSIDRRGFYGYTF
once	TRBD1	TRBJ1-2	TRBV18	TGTGCCAGCTCACCCGCAGTCGGACAGGGGGCAAGCGGCTACACCTTC	CASSPAVGQGASGYTF
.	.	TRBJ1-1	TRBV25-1	TGTGCCAGCAGTGAGGCTTGGCACACTGAAGCTTTCTTT	CASSEAWHTEAFF
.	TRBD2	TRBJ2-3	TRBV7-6	TGTGCCAGCAGCCCGTCAGCGGGAGGGAGCCCAGATACGCAGTATTTT	CASSPSAGGSPDTQYF
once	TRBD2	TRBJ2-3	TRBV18	TGTGCCAGCTCACCATTTGTTCGGCGGGAGACTAGCACAGATACGCAGTATTTT	CASSPFVRRETSTDTQYF
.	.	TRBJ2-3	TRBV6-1	TGTGCCACCCCGACAGGCCCGGCAGATACGCAGTATTTT	CATPTGPADTQYF
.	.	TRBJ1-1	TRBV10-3	TGTGCCATCAGAGTTAGGGCCCAGAACACTGAAGCTTTCTTT	CAIRVRAQNTEAFF
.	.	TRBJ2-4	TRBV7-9	TGTGCCAGCAGCTCCTTGTCGGGGGCAGCCAGGGGCAAAAACATTCAGTACTTC	CASSSLSGAARGKNIQYF
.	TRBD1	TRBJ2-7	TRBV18	TGTGCCAGCTCACCACGGACAGGGGGCTACGAGCAGTACTTC	CASSPRTGGYEQYF
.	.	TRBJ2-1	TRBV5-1	TGCGCCAGCAGCTTGGGTAACCCCCTCTTCGGTGAGCAGTTCTTC	CASSLGNPLFGEQFF
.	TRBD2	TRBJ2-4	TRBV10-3	TGTGCCATCAGTGAGAGCGGGATATCGAACATTCAGTACTTC	CAISESGISNIQYF
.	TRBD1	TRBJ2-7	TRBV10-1	TGCGCCAGCAGTGAGAGAGCTGCGACAGGGGCCGAGCAGTACTTC	CASSERAATGAEQYF
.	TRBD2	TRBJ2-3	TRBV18	TGTGCCAGCTGGCCGGGACTAGCGGGAGTTGCGCAGTATTTT	CASWPGLAGVAQYF
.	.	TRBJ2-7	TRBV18	TGTGCCAGCCGCGGACAGAACTACGAGCAGTACTTC	CASRGQNYEQYF
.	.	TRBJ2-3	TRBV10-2	TGCGCCAGCAGTGAGCCGCATGTACTTTGGGTAGGGGGCACAGATACGCAGTATTTT	CASSEPHVLWVGGTDTQYF
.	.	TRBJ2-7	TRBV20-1	TGCAGTGCTAGTTTTACCTACGAGCAGTACTTC	CSASFTYEQYF
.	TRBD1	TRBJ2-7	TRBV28	TGTGCCAGCACAAGCAAACAGGGGTTCGAGCAGTACTTC	CASTSKQGFEQYF
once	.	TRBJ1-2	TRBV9	TGTGCCAGCAGCCCTCATCGGGCCGTAGATGGCTACACCTTC	CASSPHRAVDGYTF
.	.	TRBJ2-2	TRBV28	TGTGCCAGCAGTTTATCGGCCCCGAACACCGGGGAGCTGTTTTTT	CASSLSAPNTGELFF
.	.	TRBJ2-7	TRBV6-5	TGTGCCAGCAGTTACCAGGGAGGCGAGCAGTACTTC	CASSYQGGEQYF
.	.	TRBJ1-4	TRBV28	TGTGCCAGCAGTTTGGTCCAAAATGAAAAACTGTTTTTT	CASSLVQNEKLFF
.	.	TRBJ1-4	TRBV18	TGTGCCAGCTCACCTCGAAGGAGTGAAAAACTGTTTTTT	CASSPRRSEKLFF
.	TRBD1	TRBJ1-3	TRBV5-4	TGTGCCAGCAGCGTACAGGGGTACGTCCTTGGAAACACCATATATTTT	CASSVQGYVLGNTIYF
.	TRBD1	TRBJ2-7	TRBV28	TGTGCCAGCAGCTCCGGGACAGCAAAGGGACACGAGTACTTC	CASSSGTAKGHEYF
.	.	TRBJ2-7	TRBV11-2	TGTGCCAGCAGCTCAATCAAGTTCAAGGCGGTATACGAGCAGTACTTC	CASSSIKFKAVYEQYF
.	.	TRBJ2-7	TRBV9	TGTGCCAGCTACCAGGGAGTCTACGAGCAGTACTTC	CASYQGVYEQYF
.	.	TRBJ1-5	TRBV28	TGTGCCAGCAGTTCCAGACAGCCCTATAGCAATCAGCCCCAGCATTTT	CASSSRQPYSNQPQHF
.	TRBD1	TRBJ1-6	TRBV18	TGTGCCAGCTCACCCGATTCAGGGGGTAATTCACCCCTCCACTTT	CASSPDSGGNSPLHF
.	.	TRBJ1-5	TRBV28	TGTGCCAGCAGGGCAGTCAATCAGCCCCAGCATTTT	CASRAVNQPQHF
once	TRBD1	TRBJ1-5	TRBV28	TGTGCCAGCAGTTCGGGACAGGTCTATAGCAATCAGCCCCAGCATTTT	CASSSGQVYSNQPQHF
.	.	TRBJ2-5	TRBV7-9	TGTGCCAGCAGCGCCCGGACCCAGGGCCAAGAGACCCAGTACTTC	CASSARTQGQETQYF
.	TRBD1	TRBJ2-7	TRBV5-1	TGCGCCAGCAGCTTGGGCCGGGACAGGGCTACCTACGAGCAGTACTTC	CASSLGRDRATYEQYF
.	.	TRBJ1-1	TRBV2	TGTGCCAGCAGTGAAAGGGGCATGGGGACTGAAGCTTTCTTT	CASSERGMGTEAFF
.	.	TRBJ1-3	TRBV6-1	TGTGCCAGCAGTGTTTTCGGGACTCAGAGCTCTGGAAACACCATATATTTT	CASSVFGTQSSGNTIYF
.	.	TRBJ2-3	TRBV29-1	TGCAGCGAGGCAGTGGGCACAGATACGCAGTATTTT	CSEAVGTDTQYF
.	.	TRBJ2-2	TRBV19	TGTGCCAGTAGTATCCCGGGAGACAACACCGGGGAGCTGTTTTTT	CASSIPGDNTGELFF
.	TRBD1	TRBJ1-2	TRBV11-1	TGTGCCAGCAGCTACGGGACAGGGGGCGGCTACACCTTC	CASSYGTGGGYTF
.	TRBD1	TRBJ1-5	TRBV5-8	TGTGCCAGCAGCTTAGGACAGGGTCGGTTTCAGCCCCAGCATTTT	CASSLGQGRFQPQHF
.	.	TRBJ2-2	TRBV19	TGTGCCAGTAGTCGAGGACAGAAAGACGCGAACACCGGGGAGCTGTTTTTT	CASSRGQKDANTGELFF
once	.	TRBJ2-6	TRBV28	TGTGCCAGCAGTCCAACAGGGATAAGGTACTCTGGGGCCAACGTCCTGACTTTC	CASSPTGIRYSGANVLTF
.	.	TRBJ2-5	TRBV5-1	TGCGCCAGCAGTTGGGACTACCAAGAGACCCAGTACTTC	CASSWDYQETQYF